This T cell receptor (beta chain) was retrieved from a study of T cell responses to AZD1222 COVID-19 vaccine. Study-wide findings and caveats: In a largely white British group with more females than males, clonal diversity was possibly underestimated.

Generated by immunoSEQ multiplex PCR, the TCRdb table keeps only in-frame clones and is missing some. Among around 71,000 clones listed, about 82% were seen once. Regarding this clone: No antigen is known for it.

Germline loops: CDR1 SGHTA, CDR2 FQGNSA. Between the trimmed V and J ends, which lost 1 base and 2 bases, there was a span of 9 bases. The CDR3 length is 14 residues. This TCR derives from an adult in good health. The J gene is TRBJ2-7, the V gene TRBV7-2; TRBD2 is a possible D gene (5 bases). The specimen comprised peripheral blood, sampled on day 0 of AZD1222 vaccination. CDR3 loop: CASSLVSGTYEQYF. In DNA form, the CDR3 reads TGTGCCAGCAGCTTAGTGAGCGGAACCTACGAGCAGTACTTC.